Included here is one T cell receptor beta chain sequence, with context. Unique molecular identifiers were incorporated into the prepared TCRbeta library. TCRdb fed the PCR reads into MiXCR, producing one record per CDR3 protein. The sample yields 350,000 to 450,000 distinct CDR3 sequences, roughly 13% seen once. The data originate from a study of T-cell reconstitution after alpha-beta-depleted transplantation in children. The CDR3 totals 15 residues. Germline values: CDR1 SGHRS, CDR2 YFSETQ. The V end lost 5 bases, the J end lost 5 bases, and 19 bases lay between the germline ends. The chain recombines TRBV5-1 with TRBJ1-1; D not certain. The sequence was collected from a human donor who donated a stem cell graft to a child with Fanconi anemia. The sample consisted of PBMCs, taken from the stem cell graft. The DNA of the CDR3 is TGCGCCAGCAGGTATCCCGGTGGAGTGGATACTGAAGCTTTCTTT. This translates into CASRYPGGVDTEAFF.